In this sample, the clone carrying this TCR beta chain turned up a few times. Its antigen is currently unknown. This record belongs to a study of beta chain features in type 1 diabetes. As every portion of the isolated RNA was reverse transcribed, the sequencing read expressed TCRB transcripts. Clones were read by immunoSEQ multiplex PCR, and TCRdb kept only the in-frame ones, dropping some. The data contain 680,000 or so clones, 13% of them singletons. CDR1 and CDR2 (germline): MGHRA, YSYEKL. The V gene end was trimmed by 1 base and the J gene end by 3 bases; junction bases not matched to a gene: 16. The CDR3 is 20 amino acids. Study-level results: TCRB CDR3s from Type 1 diabetes patients were moderately but significantly shorter in all four CD4+ subsets. Amplification by PCR could prefer shorter templates, with the same effect in patients and controls.

Sorting produced populations that all topped 98% purity. Sequenced material: naive CD4+ T cells from blood. The origin of this receptor is a man aged 18 to 35 with type 1 diabetes. V is TRBV4-1 and J is TRBJ1-1; TRBD1 matches at 11 bases. The CDR3 is CASSQVKIGGTGGFDTEAFF. The CDR3 coding sequence is TGCGCCAGCAGCCAAGTCAAAATAGGTGGGACAGGGGGATTCGACACTGAAGCTTTCTTT.